This T cell receptor beta chain derives from a study of regulatory T cells in long-lasting Graves disease. Study details: Patients with new Graves' disease had used antithyroid drugs below 3 months.

Assembly of TCR beta libraries relied on iRepertoire HTBI primers together with Arm-PCR of CDR3 regions. TCRdb analysed the multiplex PCR reads with MiXCR anew, one entry per CDR3 protein. The data show 300,000 to 400,000 distinct CDR3 sequences, roughly a sixth seen once. Trimming shortened V by 3 bases and J by 0 bases, and 4 bases separated the two germline ends. The CDR3 runs 12 residues. Looked up from germline, CDR1 is SQVTM and CDR2 is ANQGSEA. This sample's time point: newly diagnosed GD, antithyroid drugs for less than 3 months. PBMC RNA was the source of the TCR library. Guidelines of the American Thyroid Association were used to diagnose Graves' disease.

The chain joins TRBV29-1 to TRBJ2-3; D call uncertain. This sequence originates from a female donor with Graves disease. Sample: peripheral blood mononuclear cells (PBMCs), taken at new diagnosis, from a patient treated with antithyroid drugs. The CDR3 protein is CSVDVSTDTQYF. CDR3 bases: TGCAGCGTTGACGTCAGCACAGATACGCAGTATTTT.